The present T cell receptor (beta chain) was sequenced within a study of cytomegalovirus exposure and HLA in healthy donors (dated by TCRdb to about 2017). Concerning the study at large: An earlier analysis of approximately 590 of the donors reported approximately 300 Gb of sequence data and 117 million unique TCR beta sequences from about 200 million T cells. An early release that covered fewer than 800 HLA-typed donors contained approximately 300 gigabases of sequencing data and around 80 million unique TCR sequences. Of the roughly 390 genotyped donors, over 70% fell in the genetic ancestry cluster associated with self-reported Caucasian donors. The study aimed to test whether cataloging public T cell receptors could reveal signatures of past pathogen exposure. The study profiled the T cell repertoires of about 640 subjects by immunosequencing and related them to cytomegalovirus serostatus. Along with the roughly 710-subject first cohort, a separate validation cohort of around 120 different subjects was used. To predict cytomegalovirus infection status, the study brought together high-throughput TCR immunosequencing, statistical association of individual TCRs with disease status, and machine learning. A later analysis re-examined previously published TCR beta repertoires from just over 650 donors and added high-resolution HLA genotyping to investigate patterns of TCR occurrence. Rather than using new phenotypic data, the later analysis identified candidate immune exposures from TCR beta sequences and from how often those sequences occurred across donors. An earlier analysis of approximately 630 of the donors applied high-throughput TCR beta sequencing to assess whether each TCR beta V gene segment acted as functional or pseudogenic. Donor age, sex, ethnicity and CMV serostatus were compiled alongside the repertoire data. A later genetic analysis took genome-wide SNP genotypes for about 60% of the roughly 670 donors and used that subset as a discovery cohort. Every discovery cohort repertoire had been produced on one sequencing platform. Class I and class II HLA loci were covered by the typing at four-digit resolution. The number of typed donors differed by locus: roughly 629-630 for A, B, C, DRB1 and DQB1; approximately 530 for DQA1; approximately 600 for DPA1; and around 470 for DPB1. About five DR-DQ haplotypes were treated as single units for association and clustering because of strong linkage in the cohort. Among around 400 genotyped donors of the cohort, an average of approximately 240,000 unique TCR beta nucleotide sequences was sequenced per donor, of which about 19% were non-productive. General study outcomes and caveats: Linkage disequilibrium might explain the correlated functional status among segregating V segments, but an unknown experimental factor could not be ruled out. Compared with the roughly 670-donor mean, donors in an Asian-associated ancestry cluster had fewer N-insertions in productive TCRs, according to a later genetic analysis. Broadly in line with IMGT annotations, most TCR beta V segments showed up in productive rearrangements about 87% or about 30% of the time in an earlier analysis of under 700 of the donors. Only TCR beta chains were sequenced in this cohort, and the absence of alpha or paired-chain data limited detectable features. While some public TCRs were present in many individuals, most TCR sequences turned up only very rarely across donors. The presence/absence analyses assumed that sequencing depth was roughly uniform across donors, and that assumption may not be true. Cytomegalovirus status was reported to be diagnosed by the classifier with high specificity and sensitivity in both the original and validation cohorts. Assigning TCR associations to individual alleles was difficult when HLA alleles, especially DR and DQ, strongly co-occurred. In a later analysis, TCR association rates were found to vary across HLA loci, with the most associated TCRs seen for DRB1 alleles and the fewest for HLA-C alleles. The study gave a list of 150 to 200 TCR beta chains associated with cytomegalovirus. HLA typing was unavailable for some donors at each locus, so association tests used only the typed subset. A further reported finding was that TCR beta sequences accurately predicted the HLA-A and HLA-B alleles for most subjects in the first cohort. In a later analysis, HLA-associated TCR beta chains showed more clonal expansion and lower generation probabilities than non-associated chains that were equally common. According to a later analysis, parvovirus B19, influenza, CMV and Epstein-Barr virus appeared linked to several top co-occurrence clusters. A later genetic analysis associated a missense DCLRE1C variant with V-gene and J-gene trimming of TCR beta chains, and an independent cohort replicated the association. Because counts were too low, 15 or so rarely observed V segments, including chromosome 9 orphons, were excluded from the earlier analysis of around 590 of the donors. A group of highly shared sequence variants was considered likely to be a technical artifact of the sequencing pipeline. For the cohort, immune exposure information was limited to CMV serostatus. Specific HLA alleles were associated with over 15,000 TCR beta sequences at a false discovery rate of 0.05 in a later analysis. Some IMGT-functional V segments, including TRBV6-2 and TRBV6-3, could not be told apart with the 87-base-pair reads, so those segments were excluded. According to a later analysis, most CMV-associated TCR beta chains appeared to be HLA-restricted, and the HLA associations seemed to be driven largely by CMV exposure. The authors suggested that the approach could potentially be extended to other disease states and immunological phenotypes. Three of the identified cytomegalovirus-associated TCR beta chains were confirmed in vitro to be specific for cytomegalovirus antigens.

From cysteine to phenylalanine, the CDR3 is 15 amino acids long. The sequence is cut down to CDR3 DNA, 45 bases in frame from base 1. V is cut back by 6 bases and J by 6 bases, with 9 bases in the junction unmatched. The germline V gene supplies CDR1 ENHRY and CDR2 SYGVKD. In total, just over 650 healthy bone marrow donors made up the cohort. All cohort members were sampled while nominally healthy, although unrecorded immune exposures were likely present. The donor tested CMV seropositive and was one of the 289 seropositive cohort members. A peripheral blood sample was provided by each donor, and peripheral blood mononuclear cells were used for TCR beta sequencing. Genomic DNA extraction from the blood cell samples was performed with the Qiagen DNeasy Blood Extraction Kit. Library preparation employed the immunoSEQ multiplex PCR assay. For the multiplex PCR, a mixture combining 60 forward primers for TCR Vbeta segments and 13 reverse primers for TCR Jbeta segments was used. The CDR3 region of rearranged TCR beta genes was amplified from genomic DNA with a multiplex PCR assay. The Illumina HiSeq System was used to sequence the amplified TCR beta libraries as 87-base-pair reads. Per the source publication's procedure: A later analysis tallied about 77 million unique TCR beta chains across the 610 or so repertoires, and approximately 11 million of those chains were shared by two or more donors. Raw reads were error-corrected and collapsed into unique sequences with a nearest-neighbor algorithm that merged closely related sequences to remove PCR and sequencing errors. Alignment of CDR3 sequences to IMGT reference sequences was used to assign V, D and J gene segments. For a sequence to be retained, at least a six-nucleotide match to both a V gene segment and a J gene segment was required. Rearrangements were called productive when the CDR3 lacked stop codons and stayed in frame with V and J; all others were non-productive. Following IMGT convention, CDR3 was defined as the stretch from the second conserved V-encoded cysteine to the conserved J-encoded phenylalanine. The earlier analysis of a few hundred of the donors excluded any sequence lacking an unambiguous match to a single V gene segment. In an earlier analysis of several hundred of the donors, V segments were called functional above 56.7% productive rearrangements and were called segregating when the between-donor standard deviation exceeded 5%. To diagnose cytomegalovirus status from the catalog of TCR beta chain sequences, a statistical classification framework was built. V and J gene assignment, in a later analysis, came from comparing TCR nucleotide sequences with IMGT/GENE-DB human TR gene sequences. In a later analysis, CDR3 sequences and most-parsimonious VDJ recombination scenarios were assigned using the TCRdist pipeline. In a later analysis, each TCR beta chain was defined by its CDR3 amino acid sequence together with its V-gene family, and reads without a unique V-gene family were excluded. As a way to deal with suspected cross-contamination and a sequencing artifact, a later analysis dropped approximately 590 nucleotide sequences that were highly shared and had low generation probability. In a later analysis, a clonal expansion index for each public chain was calculated from normalized within-repertoire ranks of inferred template counts. In a later analysis, generation probabilities were computed using a VDJ recombination model fitted to out-of-frame rearrangements, and the results were checked against IGoR. In a later analysis, TCR-TCR, TCR-HLA and TCR-CMV co-occurrence was scored with hypergeometric tests, and a repertoire-size bias correction was applied to TCR pairs. In a later analysis, false discovery rates were estimated by permuting HLA or CMV assignments 20 times. In a later analysis, co-occurring TCRs were grouped using DBSCAN, with TCRdist sequence similarity added in when clustering inside HLA-allele-positive subsets. Repertoires with fewer than 30,000 or more than 120,000 public chains were left out of co-occurrence clustering, as were about 5 repertoires with anomalous nucleotide sharing. TCRdb mirrors the immuneACCESS table, restricted to in-frame sequences. Some clones are absent from its copies; in checked studies, under half trace to an unresolved V gene, and the reason for the others is unknown. V and J calls and clone size are copied from that table; D and trimming were computed from the DNA. The sample data list some 110,000 clones, and roughly 73% of these were observed just once. The ten largest clones take up 8.6% of the sample.

About this clone itself: It lacks a known antigen. Per-base qualities were not stored, and no clone one base away is much larger.

This clonotype was obtained from a woman aged 35 to 49 in good health and CMV-seropositive. The rearrangement joined TRBV10-3 to TRBJ1-5, and 9 junction bases match TRBD1. The specimen was PBMCs. The DNA reads TGTGCCATCAGCTCGGGACAGGGTTTGGTTCAGCCCCAGCATTTT. Translated, this gives CAISSGQGLVQPQHF.